This entry features one T cell receptor (beta chain) sequence. PCR primers comprised 60 Vbeta and 13 Jbeta primers. Only in-frame clones appear in the TCRdb table, and some are missing; sequencing was by immunoSEQ multiplex PCR. The sample shows about 190,000 clones, roughly 77% of them seen only once. Looked up from germline, CDR1 is GTSNPN and CDR2 is SVGIG (reference sequence). V was shortened by 0 bases and J by 4 bases, with 7 bases between the two germline ends. The CDR3 covers 13 residues. This specimen belongs to a study of cytomegalovirus exposure and HLA in healthy donors. The chain recombines TRBV30 with TRBJ1-5; D gene unclear. The sequencing sample was made of PBMCs. The receptor was isolated from a man in his thirties or forties in good health and CMV-seropositive. CDR3: CAWSVGGNQPQHF. CDR3 bases: TGTGCCTGGAGTGTGGGAGGGAATCAGCCCCAGCATTTT.